This TCR beta chain was captured by sequencing in a study of immune cell composition in non-small cell lung cancer. Details on this clone: Its cognate antigen is unknown.

DNA was extracted from unsorted cell suspensions stored frozen. Study findings and constraints: Approximately 73% of squamous and about 31% of adenocarcinoma cases had tumour-associated clones >0.5%.

Measured with immunoSEQ multiplex PCR; TCRdb has only the in-frame clones, and not every one. The table shows 7,500 to 9,000 clones, with 68% occurring only once. The sequence was obtained from a human donor with non-small cell lung cancer. Sequences were obtained from lung tumor tissue.

In DNA, the CDR3 is TGTGCCAGCAGGCGGAGCCCTAGCACAGATACGCAGTATTTT. The encoded protein is CASRRSPSTDTQYF. The V gene is TRBV4-2, the J gene TRBJ2-3; D is undetermined. Per germline, CDR1 LGHNA and CDR2 YNFKEQ. V shed 6 bases and J shed 0 bases, with 10 bases lying between them. The CDR3 contains 14 residues.